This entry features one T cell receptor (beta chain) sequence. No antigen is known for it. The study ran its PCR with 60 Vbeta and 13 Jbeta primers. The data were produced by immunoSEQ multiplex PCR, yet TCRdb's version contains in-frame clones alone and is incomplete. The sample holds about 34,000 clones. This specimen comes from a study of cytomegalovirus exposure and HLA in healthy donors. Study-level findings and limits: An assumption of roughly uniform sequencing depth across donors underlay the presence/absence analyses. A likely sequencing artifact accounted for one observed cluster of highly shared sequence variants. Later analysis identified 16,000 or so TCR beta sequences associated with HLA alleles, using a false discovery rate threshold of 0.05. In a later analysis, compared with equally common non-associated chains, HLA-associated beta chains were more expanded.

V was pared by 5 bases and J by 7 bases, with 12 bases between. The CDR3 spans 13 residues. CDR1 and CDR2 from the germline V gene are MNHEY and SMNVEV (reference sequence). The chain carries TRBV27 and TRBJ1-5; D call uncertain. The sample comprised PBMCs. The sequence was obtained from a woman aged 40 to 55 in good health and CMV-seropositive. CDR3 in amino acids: CASSPAGSQPQHF. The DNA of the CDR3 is TGTGCCAGCAGTCCGGCTGGGAGCCAGCCCCAGCATTTT.